The 19 T cell receptor beta chains below come from one sample, sequenced in a study of cytomegalovirus exposure and HLA in healthy donors. A multiplex PCR was run with 60 Vbeta primers and 13 Jbeta primers. Data came from immunoSEQ multiplex PCR; TCRdb stores just in-frame clones and leaves some out. The sample includes approximately 110,000 clones. Sequenced material: PBMCs. The receptors shown here come from a man aged 40-49 years in good health and CMV-seronegative.

The J gene is TRBJ2-7, the V gene TRBV27; 10 positions match TRBD2. Germline CDR1 is MNHEY and CDR2 is SMNVEV (reference sequence). The V gene end was trimmed by 6 bases and the J gene end by 4 bases; junction bases not matched to a gene: 12. The CDR3 is 16 amino acids. CDR3 in amino acids: CASSHPPTSGEYEQYF. The CDR3, as DNA: TGTGCCAGCAGCCATCCTCCTACTAGCGGGGAGTACGAGCAGTACTTC.

The V and J genes are TRBV10-3 and TRBJ1-5, with D tentatively TRBD1 (5 bases). The CDR3 totals 13 residues. The V gene's germline CDR1 is ENHRY and CDR2 SYGVKD. The V end lost 4 bases, the J end lost 7 bases, and 11 bases lay between the germline ends. The CDR3 DNA reads TGTGCCATCAGTGTCTCAGCAGGGCAGCCCCAGCATTTT. Translating it yields CAISVSAGQPQHF.

DNA for the CDR3: TGTGCCAGCAGTTCCCGGTTCACTGAAGCTTTCTTT. Translating it yields CASSSRFTEAFF. The chain links TRBV27 to TRBJ1-1; D unclear. The CDR3 consists of 12 residues. Germline V gives CDR1 MNHEY, CDR2 SMNVEV (reference sequence). Between the trimmed V and J ends, which lost 4 bases and 4 bases, there was a span of 7 bases.

The chain is built from TRBV7-9 and TRBJ1-1; D unclear. CDR1 is SEHNR and CDR2 is FQNEAQ in the germline V gene (reference sequence). Trimming cost V 1 base and J 0 bases, with 6 bases left between them. This CDR3 region has 14 residues. Written as DNA, the CDR3 is TGTGCCAGCAGCTTAGGGAGGATGAACACTGAAGCTTTCTTT. Its translation: CASSLGRMNTEAFF. Together with reference TRBV7-9 and TRBJ1-1, the CDR3 gives the full variable domain: DTGVSQNPRHKITKRGQNVTFRCDPISEHNRLYWYRQTLGQGPEFLTYFQNEAQLEKSRLLSDRFSAERPKGSFSTLEIQRTEQGDSAMYLCASSLGRMNTEAFFGQGTRLTVV.

The V call is TRBV5-6, the J call TRBJ2-1; 8 bases agree with TRBD2. The CDR3 totals 13 residues. The V gene end was trimmed by 3 bases and the J gene end by 10 bases; junction bases not matched to a gene: 6. CDR1 and CDR2 from the germline V gene are SGHDT and YYEEEE. Written as DNA, the CDR3 is TGTGCCAGCAGCTCCCTTAGCGGGAACGAGCAGTTCTTC. Protein product: CASSSLSGNEQFF.

The gene calls are TRBV10-3 and TRBJ1-2, with unresolved D. V lost 6 bases, J lost 1 base, and 9 bases lay in between. Germline loops: CDR1 ENHRY, CDR2 SYGVKD. The CDR3 consists of 13 residues. This CDR3 reads CAIRVSGNYGYTF. For the CDR3, the DNA is TGTGCCATCAGAGTCTCGGGTAACTATGGCTACACCTTC.

The chain uses TRBV30 and TRBJ1-2; possibly TRBD1 for D (6 bases). Deletions cut 7 bases from V and 3 bases from J, with 15 bases between. This CDR3 contains 13 residues. Germline V gene lookup returns CDR1 GTSNPN and CDR2 SVGIG (reference sequence). CDR3 region: CAYSQGLDYGYTF. The CDR3 DNA follows: TGTGCCTATTCCCAGGGGCTGGACTATGGCTACACCTTC.

This rearrangement joins TRBV11-3 to TRBJ1-2, with unresolved D. Germline assignment: CDR1 SGHNT and CDR2 YENEEA. The CDR3 is made up of 13 amino acids. Between the trimmed V and J ends, which lost 1 base and 8 bases, there was a span of 11 bases. The CDR3: CASSLARRQGYTF. In nucleotides, the CDR3 is TGTGCCAGCAGCTTAGCTCGGCGGCAGGGCTACACCTTC.

CDR3 sequence (DNA): TGTGCCAGCAGATCGGGACTGATGAACACTGAAGCTTTCTTT. Its protein is CASRSGLMNTEAFF. The chain combines TRBV27 with TRBJ1-1; a weak D match, TRBD1 (5 bases). This CDR3 has 14 residues. Trimming stripped 6 bases from V and 0 bases from J, with 11 bases between. Germline V gives CDR1 MNHEY, CDR2 SMNVEV (reference sequence).

J is TRBJ2-7 and V is TRBV11-3; 12 bases are shared with TRBD2. V shed 5 bases, J shed 1 base, and the junction held 6 bases outside the gene matches. This CDR3 region has 16 residues. Germline CDR1 and CDR2: SGHNT and YENEEA. The DNA of the CDR3 is TGTGCCAGCAGCCCCAGGACTAGCGGGGCATCCTACGAGCAGTACTTC. It translates to CASSPRTSGASYEQYF.

The CDR3 protein is CASSLSERELYEQYF. The CDR3 DNA reads TGTGCCAGCAGTTTGTCCGAGCGGGAGCTCTACGAGCAGTACTTC. The V and J genes are TRBV27 and TRBJ2-7, with 8 bases that match TRBD2. This CDR3 comprises 15 residues. CDR1 MNHEY and CDR2 SMNVEV come from the germline V gene (reference sequence). V dropped 3 bases and J dropped 3; count of bases not matched to a gene: 7.

The gene calls are TRBV28 and TRBJ2-7; 8 bases agree with TRBD1. With 6 bases clipped from V and 2 bases from J, the junction kept 6 bases outside the gene matches. Germline V gene sequence: CDR1 MDHEN, CDR2 SYDVKM. CDR3 length: 14 residues. CDR3 residues: CASSPGTGTYEQYF. In DNA form, the CDR3 reads TGTGCCAGCAGCCCCGGGACAGGCACCTACGAGCAGTACTTC.

The rearrangement links TRBV5-4 to TRBJ2-2; D possibly corresponds to TRBD1 (5 bases). Per germline, CDR1 SGHNT and CDR2 YYREEE (reference sequence). V lost 2 bases and J lost 5, with 10 bases in between. The CDR3 length is 14 residues. In nucleotides, the CDR3 is TGTGCCAGCAGCTTCTCTAGGGGTACCGGGGAGCTGTTTTTT. It yields the protein CASSFSRGTGELFF. The entire variable domain, with the rest obtained from reference TRBV5-4 and TRBJ2-2, is as follows: ETGVTQSPTHLIKTRGQQVTLRCSSQSGHNTVSWYQQALGQGPQFIFQYYREEENGRGNFPPRFSGLQFPNYSSELNVNALELDDSALYLCASSFSRGTGELFFGEGSRLTVL.

The genes are TRBV6-4 and TRBJ2-7, with 9 bases matching TRBD1. CDR1 and CDR2 from the germline V gene are MRHNA and SNTAGT. V trimming: 3 bases; J trimming: 4 bases; junction bases outside the gene matches: 7. CDR3 length: 15 residues. The CDR3 spells CASSEPGQGIYEQYF. The CDR3 DNA is TGTGCCAGCAGTGAGCCGGGACAGGGCATTTACGAGCAGTACTTC.

The chain is built from TRBV11-3 and TRBJ2-3, with 7 bases that match TRBD2. Germline-derived CDR1 and CDR2 are SGHNT and YENEEA. CDR3 length: 15 amino acids. The V gene end was trimmed by 4 bases and the J gene end by 3 bases; junction bases not matched to a gene: 7. The CDR3 sequence: CASSSLALSTDTQYF. The CDR3 DNA sequence: TGTGCCAGCAGCTCACTAGCGTTGTCAACAGATACGCAGTATTTT.

This rearrangement joins TRBV10-3 to TRBJ2-4; the match to TRBD1 covers 11 bases. CDR1 and CDR2 (germline): ENHRY, SYGVKD. The CDR3 length is 14 residues. Trimming took 6 bases from V and 5 from J; bases not matched to a gene: 3. CDR3 sequence (DNA): TGTGCCATCAGGCAGGGACAGGGGGAAAACATTCAGTACTTC. Amino acid sequence: CAIRQGQGENIQYF.

The rearrangement links TRBV7-2 to TRBJ1-1, with TRBD1 as a possible D gene (5 bases). The CDR3 length is 15 residues. The germline V gene encodes CDR1 SGHTA and CDR2 FQGNSA. V was shortened by 3 bases and J by 0 bases, with 11 bases between the two germline ends. CDR3 nucleotide sequence: TGTGCCAGCAGCTTGACAGCTTTTATGAACACTGAAGCTTTCTTT. This codes for CASSLTAFMNTEAFF.

The V and J genes are TRBV4-1 and TRBJ2-2, with TRBD1 matching over 9 bases. V shed 6 bases, J shed 3 bases, and the junction held 14 bases outside the gene matches. This CDR3 spans 18 amino acids. CDR1 is MGHRA, CDR2 YSYEKL, per germline. CDR3 sequence: CASSRILGQGTYTGELFF. In DNA, the CDR3 is TGCGCCAGCAGTAGAATTCTCGGACAGGGGACATACACCGGGGAGCTGTTTTTT.

The CDR3 reads CATSSYMGQGKRDTQYF. CDR3 bases: TGTGCCACCAGCAGCTATATGGGACAGGGAAAAAGGGATACGCAGTATTTT. The chain couples TRBV15 to TRBJ2-3; 9 bases agree with TRBD1. V lost 3 bases to trimming and J lost 6 bases; unmatched junction nucleotides: 13. Per germline, CDR1 LNHNV and CDR2 YYDKDF (reference sequence). The CDR3 consists of 17 residues.